This TCR beta chain was captured by sequencing in a study of CD4+ T cells in melanoma. The method was immunoSEQ multiplex PCR; TCRdb's version includes in-frame clones alone and lacks a portion of them. In the table there are 9,500 to 13,000 clones, 50% to 70% of which are singletons. Regarding this clone: Its antigen is currently unknown.

General study findings and limits: CD8+ T cell, macrophage and B cell function reportedly correlated with neoantigen-specific CD4+ T cells. Diverse differentiation states were reported for melanoma neoantigen-specific CD4+ T cells.

Germline assignment: CDR1 GTSNPN and CDR2 SVGIG (reference sequence). This CDR3 region has 13 residues. Trimming took off 3 bases at V and 4 bases at J, with 12 bases between the two ends. Input material: cells from a culture (not recorded whether cultured in vitro). J is TRBJ1-2 and V is TRBV30; no firm D call. The sequence was collected from a human donor with melanoma. This chain's CDR3 is CAWRETAGYGYTF. CDR3 coding DNA: TGTGCCTGGAGAGAAACAGCAGGCTATGGCTACACCTTC.